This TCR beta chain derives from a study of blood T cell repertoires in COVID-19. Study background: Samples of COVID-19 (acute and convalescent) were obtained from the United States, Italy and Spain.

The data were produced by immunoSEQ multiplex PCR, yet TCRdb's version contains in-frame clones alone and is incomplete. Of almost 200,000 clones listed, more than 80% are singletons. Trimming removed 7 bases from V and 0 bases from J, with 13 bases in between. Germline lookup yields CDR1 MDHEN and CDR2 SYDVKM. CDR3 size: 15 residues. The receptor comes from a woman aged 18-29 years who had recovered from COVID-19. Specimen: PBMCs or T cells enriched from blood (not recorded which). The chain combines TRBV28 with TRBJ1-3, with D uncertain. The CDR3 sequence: CASNGRAHSGNTIYF. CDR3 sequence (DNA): TGTGCCAGCAATGGGAGAGCCCACTCTGGAAACACCATATATTTT.